These 31 T cell receptor beta chains originate from one sample sequenced in a study of blood T cell repertoires in COVID-19. Sequencing used immunoSEQ multiplex PCR; TCRdb keeps in-frame clones, though not all of them. Of a few hundred thousand clones listed, 89% are singletons. The sample was PBMCs or T cells enriched from blood (not recorded which). These receptors came from a woman aged 40-49 years who had recovered from COVID-19.

The rearrangement joins TRBV27 to TRBJ2-1, with 8 bases identical to TRBD2. The germline V gene encodes CDR1 MNHEY and CDR2 SMNVEV (reference sequence). Trimming at V came to 6 bases and at J to 9 bases, leaving 7 bases not matched to a gene. The CDR3 runs 13 residues. CDR3 nucleotides: TGTGCCAGCAGGCGGGGGGCCGGGGGTGAGCAGTTCTTC. As protein: CASRRGAGGEQFF.

This sequence joins TRBV27 and TRBJ2-1; 9 bases align to TRBD2. This CDR3 has 14 residues. V lost 9 bases to trimming and J lost 8 bases; unmatched junction nucleotides: 11. Germline V gene data show CDR1 as MNHEY and CDR2 as SMNVEV (reference sequence). The chain's CDR3 is CARRASGKKDEQFF. The CDR3 bases are TGTGCCAGGCGGGCTAGCGGGAAGAAGGATGAGCAGTTCTTC.

The chain combines TRBV7-3 with TRBJ2-2; TRBD2 agrees at 10 bases. This CDR3 region has 15 residues. The ends lost 5 bases at V and 4 bases at J; junction bases unmatched: 4. Germline V lookup: CDR1 SGHTA, CDR2 FQGTGA. CDR3 sequence reads: CASSPPSGGTGELFF. The CDR3 DNA is TGTGCCAGCAGCCCACCTAGCGGGGGCACCGGGGAGCTGTTTTTT. The entire variable domain, with the rest obtained from reference TRBV7-3 and TRBJ2-2, is as follows: GAGVSQTPSNKVTEKGKYVELRCDPISGHTALYWYRQSLGQGPEFLIYFQGTGAADDSGLPNDRFFAVRPEGSVSTLKIQRTERGDSAVYLCASSPPSGGTGELFFGEGSRLTVL.

This rearrangement joins TRBV11-1 to TRBJ2-5, with D maybe TRBD1 (6 bases). This CDR3 region has 13 residues. Germline values: CDR1 SGHAT, CDR2 FQDESV (reference sequence). V was trimmed by 3 bases and J by 5 bases, leaving 10 bases between them. The CDR3 loop reads CASSFGQSETQYF. CDR3 nucleotides: TGTGCCAGCAGCTTCGGACAGAGCGAGACCCAGTACTTC. Using reference TRBV11-1 and TRBJ2-5 for the parts outside the CDR3, the full variable domain is EAEVAQSPRYKITEKSQAVAFWCDPISGHATLYWYRQILGQGPELLVQFQDESVVDDSQLPKDRFSAERLKGVDSTLKIQPAELGDSAMYLCASSFGQSETQYFGPGTRLLVL.

J is TRBJ2-7 and V is TRBV27; tentatively, D is TRBD2 (5 bases). The V end lost 4 bases, the J end lost 2 bases, and 18 bases lay between the germline ends. The CDR3 covers 16 residues. The germline CDR1 and CDR2 sequences are MNHEY and SMNVEV (reference sequence). This CDR3 reads CASSWPPTLVPYEQYF. Written as DNA, the CDR3 is TGTGCCAGCAGTTGGCCCCCAACACTAGTCCCCTACGAGCAGTACTTC.

The J gene is TRBJ2-2, the V gene TRBV7-6, with 10 nucleotides matching TRBD2. The CDR3 consists of 17 residues. Trimming at V came to 2 bases and at J to 7 bases, leaving 10 bases not matched to a gene. Germline V gene data show CDR1 as SGHVS and CDR2 as FNYEAQ. CDR3 amino acids: CASSLRGLAGGHGELFF. The CDR3 bases are TGTGCCAGCAGCTTAAGAGGCTTAGCGGGGGGCCACGGGGAGCTGTTTTTT.

This rearrangement joins TRBV9 to TRBJ2-7, with D possibly being TRBD2 (7 bases). Looked up from germline, CDR1 is SGDLS and CDR2 is YYNGEE. Trimming cost V 2 bases and J 2 bases, with 11 bases left between them. CDR3 size: 14 residues. CDR3 region: CASSVGGRPYEQYF. The CDR3 DNA reads TGTGCCAGCAGCGTGGGGGGGCGCCCCTACGAGCAGTACTTC. The full variable domain, completed using reference TRBV9 and TRBJ2-7, is DSGVTQTPKHLITATGQRVTLRCSPRSGDLSVYWYQQSLDQGLQFLIQYYNGEERAKGNILERFSAQQFPDLHSELNLSSLELGDSALYFCASSVGGRPYEQYFGPGTRLTVT.

The chain combines TRBV28 with TRBJ2-7; 7 bases are a match to TRBD2. The CDR3 runs 14 residues. With 3 bases clipped from V and 0 bases from J, the junction kept 2 bases outside the gene matches. The germline V gene has CDR1 MDHEN and CDR2 SYDVKM. CDR3 nucleotides: TGTGCCAGCAGTTTGGGGGGGATCTCCTACGAGCAGTACTTC. It yields the protein CASSLGGISYEQYF.

V is TRBV24-1 and J is TRBJ2-1; TRBD1 matches 9 bases. The CDR3 length is 14 residues. The J segment lost 2 bases and the V segment lost 7 bases, leaving 2 bases of the junction unmatched. The V gene's germline CDR1 is KGHDR and CDR2 SFDVKD. The CDR3 coding sequence is TGTGCCACCAGGGGACAGGGTGCCTACAATGAGCAGTTCTTC. Translating gives CATRGQGAYNEQFF.

This clone was seen just once. V gene TRBV2 combines with J gene TRBJ2-7; 7 bases fit TRBD1. The CDR3 has 13 amino acids. The V segment lost 8 bases and the J segment 3 bases; nucleotides outside the gene matches: 7. The germline gives CDR1 SNHLY, CDR2 FYNNEI. The CDR3 protein is CASYSGTDYEQYF. The CDR3 nucleotides read TGTGCCAGCTACTCTGGGACAGACTACGAGCAGTACTTC.

The chain carries TRBV24-1 and TRBJ1-4; tentative D call: TRBD1 (6 bases). The CDR3 spans 16 residues. In germline, CDR1 is KGHDR, CDR2 SFDVKD. Trimming removed 7 bases from V and 2 bases from J, with 16 bases in between. CDR3 bases: TGTGCCACCAGGCCTCAGGGGATGGGGACTAATGAAAAACTGTTTTTT. It translates to CATRPQGMGTNEKLFF.

The chain recombines TRBV6-5 with TRBJ1-3, with D unclear. The CDR3 length is 15 residues. V was clipped by 2 bases and J by 4 bases, with 12 bases between them. CDR1 and CDR2 (germline): MNHEY, SVGAGI. CDR3 region: CASSYDRGFGNTIYF. The CDR3 DNA reads as TGTGCCAGCAGTTACGATCGGGGTTTCGGAAACACCATATATTTT.

The V call is TRBV2, the J call TRBJ1-2, with D possibly matching TRBD1 (5 bases). CDR1 SNHLY and CDR2 FYNNEI come from the germline V gene. This CDR3 has 13 residues. V was trimmed by 3 bases and J by 6 bases, leaving 11 bases between them. The chain's CDR3 is CASSERQYDGYTF. In nucleotides, the CDR3 is TGTGCCAGCAGTGAGAGACAGTACGATGGCTACACCTTC.

CDR3 nucleotides: TGCAGCGTTGGGACAGGCCATGAAGCTTTCTTT. Protein product: CSVGTGHEAFF. The chain employs TRBV29-1 and TRBJ1-1, with 7 nucleotides matching TRBD1. Germline CDR1 and CDR2: SQVTM and ANQGSEA. With V trimmed by 4 bases and J by 7 bases, 3 bases remained unmatched. This CDR3 region has 11 residues.

This clone was counted once. The chain uses TRBV29-1 and TRBJ2-1, with TRBD1 identical over 9 bases. Trimming took 4 bases from V and 7 from J; bases not matched to a gene: 8. CDR1 and CDR2 (germline): SQVTM, ANQGSEA. The length of the CDR3 is 14 residues. CDR3 DNA sequence: TGCAGCGTTGCCGGGACAGGGAGTACAAATGAGCAGTTCTTC. Protein sequence: CSVAGTGSTNEQFF.

The V and J genes are TRBV3-1 (or the pseudogene TRBV3-2) and TRBJ1-2; TRBD1 aligns across 8 bases. V was pared by 8 bases and J by 7 bases, with 9 bases of the junction left unmatched. The CDR3 is 13 residues long. Germline V gives CDR1 LGHDT, CDR2 YNNKEL (reference sequence). This CDR3 reads CASSGQGSGGYTF. The CDR3 bases are TGTGCCAGCTCTGGACAGGGTTCGGGTGGCTACACCTTC.

The gene calls are TRBV5-4 and TRBJ2-5, with D possibly matching TRBD2 (5 bases). Trimming left V 4 bases short and J 7 bases short, with 8 bases between. There are 11 residues in the CDR3. Germline loops: CDR1 SGHNT, CDR2 YYREEE (reference sequence). This CDR3 reads CASSKAGTQYF. The CDR3 coding sequence is TGTGCCAGCAGCAAGGCGGGGACCCAGTACTTC. Complete variable domain (other parts from reference TRBV5-4 and TRBJ2-5): ETGVTQSPTHLIKTRGQQVTLRCSSQSGHNTVSWYQQALGQGPQFIFQYYREEENGRGNFPPRFSGLQFPNYSSELNVNALELDDSALYLCASSKAGTQYFGPGTRLLVL.

Details on this clone: The limits of the CDR3 on the DNA are not certain, so only TCRdb's listed CDR3 is given. The CDR3 loop is CSVFVLAGGTDTQYF. The J gene is TRBJ2-3, the V gene TRBV29-1; the table's D call of TRBD2 was not tested on the DNA. Germline V gene lookup returns CDR1 SQVTM and CDR2 ANQGSEA. The CDR3 is 15 residues long, ends included.

The chain combines TRBV2 with TRBJ1-2, with TRBD1 matching 7 bases. Germline CDR1 reads SNHLY; CDR2 reads FYNNEI. V was clipped by 2 bases and J by 1 base; unmatched bases: 7. The CDR3 length is 16 residues. For the CDR3, the DNA is TGTGCCAGCAGTGAACACTTAGGGACAGATAACTATGGCTACACCTTC. Residues: CASSEHLGTDNYGYTF.

The chain is built from TRBV5-4 and TRBJ2-7; 10 bases fit TRBD2. Trimming at V came to 4 bases and at J to 4 bases, leaving 8 bases not matched to a gene. The CDR3 has 15 residues. Germline assignment: CDR1 SGHNT and CDR2 YYREEE (reference sequence). The DNA for the CDR3 is TGTGCCAGCAGCCGAGATCTAGCGGGAGTTTACGAGCAGTACTTC. Translating gives CASSRDLAGVYEQYF.

CDR3 sequence: CASSYFRDTQYF. CDR3 nucleotide sequence: TGTGCCAGCAGTTATTTCCGAGATACGCAGTATTTT. The chain uses TRBV6-2 or TRBV6-3 and TRBJ2-3; D is unresolved. The V end lost 3 bases, the J end lost 5 bases, and 6 bases lay between the germline ends. The CDR3 has 12 residues. The germline V gene has CDR1 MNHEY and CDR2 SVGEGT.

J is TRBJ1-5 and V is TRBV19, with 7 bases aligning to TRBD1. J lost 3 bases, V lost 2 bases, and 4 bases had no gene match. CDR3 length equals 15 residues. The germline gives CDR1 LNHDA, CDR2 SQIVND (reference sequence). CDR3 nucleotide sequence: TGTGCCAGTAGTATACGAGGGGGCCACAATCAGCCCCAGCATTTT. This sequence encodes CASSIRGGHNQPQHF.

The gene calls are TRBV13 and TRBJ2-7; 7 nucleotides align to TRBD2. CDR3 length: 13 amino acids. CDR1 and CDR2 (germline): PRHDT, FYEKMQ (reference sequence). With 8 bases clipped from V and 7 bases from J, the junction kept 11 bases outside the gene matches. As DNA, the CDR3 is TGTGCCAGCGGACTAGGGAACTCGCGGGAGCAGTACTTC. Its translation is CASGLGNSREQYF. The variable domain in full, completed from reference TRBV13 and TRBJ2-7, reads AAGVIQSPRHLIKEKRETATLKCYPIPRHDTVYWYQQGPGQDPQFLISFYEKMQSDKGSIPDRFSAQQFSDYHSELNMSSLELGDSALYFCASGLGNSREQYFGPGTRLTVT.

The rearrangement joins TRBV11-2 to TRBJ2-3, with 8 bases lining up with TRBD2. Germline V gives CDR1 SGHAT, CDR2 FQNNGV. V was pared by 7 bases and J by 4 bases, with 7 bases of the junction left unmatched. The CDR3 consists of 14 residues. In nucleotides, the CDR3 is TGTGCCAGCACCAGCGGGGGTGGCCCAGATACGCAGTATTTT. This codes for CASTSGGGPDTQYF. Full variable domain (remainder filled in from reference TRBV11-2 and TRBJ2-3): EAGVAQSPRYKIIEKRQSVAFWCNPISGHATLYWYQQILGQGPKLLIQFQNNGVVDDSQLPKDRFSAERLKGVDSTLKIQPAKLEDSAVYLCASTSGGGPDTQYFGPGTRLTVL.

This clone came up once. The chain is built from TRBV10-3 and TRBJ2-7; TRBD2 might be the D (7 bases). The V and J ends lost 3 bases and 7 bases respectively, with 19 bases between them. CDR3 length: 15 residues. Germline CDR1 is ENHRY and CDR2 is SYGVKD. The CDR3 bases are TGTGCCATCAGTGAAAAGGGGGGGGACCTCGAAGAGCAGTACTTC. It translates to CAISEKGGDLEEQYF.

This clone was observed a handful of times. J is TRBJ2-7 and V is TRBV28; maybe TRBD1 (5 bases). Germline V gene data show CDR1 as MDHEN and CDR2 as SYDVKM. The CDR3 loop spans 16 amino acids. With 4 bases removed from V and 3 bases from J, the gap between germline ends came to 19 bases. CDR3 in DNA: TGTGCCAGCAGTTCCAAGACAGCAGCTCCAATCTACGAGCAGTACTTC. Translating gives CASSSKTAAPIYEQYF.

The rearrangement uses TRBV5-1 and TRBJ1-1; D may be TRBD1 (5 bases). The CDR3 is 12 residues long. From germline, CDR1 is SGHRS and CDR2 YFSETQ. V lost 5 bases and J lost 5, with 10 bases in between. The CDR3 sequence is CASRWGETEAFF. CDR3 in DNA: TGCGCCAGCAGGTGGGGGGAGACTGAAGCTTTCTTT.

This clone was seen only once. Additional DNA sequences in this sample encode the identical CDR3. The chain joins TRBV19 to TRBJ1-2; D perhaps matches TRBD1 (6 bases). The V gene's germline CDR1 is LNHDA and CDR2 SQIVND (reference sequence). The CDR3 runs to 13 residues. The ends were cut back, 6 bases at V and 4 bases at J, with 12 bases in the middle. The CDR3 spells CASRIQGAYGYTF. CDR3 DNA sequence: TGTGCCAGTAGGATACAGGGTGCCTATGGCTACACCTTC.

V is TRBV19 and J is TRBJ2-1; D is undetermined. The CDR3 is 11 amino acids. With 6 bases removed from V and 4 bases from J, the gap between germline ends came to 4 bases. Germline CDR1 is LNHDA and CDR2 is SQIVND (reference sequence). CDR3: CASSRYNEQFF. Written as DNA, the CDR3 is TGTGCCAGTAGCCGGTACAATGAGCAGTTCTTC.

The CDR3 DNA reads TGTGCCAGCAGTCGTGGTGATGGGACAGGGGCCTATGGCTACACCTTC. Translating gives CASSRGDGTGAYGYTF. V is TRBV6-2 or TRBV6-3 and J is TRBJ1-2; 10 bases are a match to TRBD1. The CDR3 spans 16 residues. V dropped 5 bases and J dropped 4; count of bases not matched to a gene: 10. The germline gives CDR1 MNHEY, CDR2 SVGEGT.

The V gene is TRBV7-2, the J gene TRBJ1-1; D remains unclear. The ends were cut back, 3 bases at V and 3 bases at J, with 11 bases in the middle. The germline gives CDR1 SGHTA, CDR2 FQGNSA. There are 14 residues in the CDR3. This CDR3 reads CASSFGRSYTEAFF. CDR3 sequence (DNA): TGTGCCAGCAGCTTTGGGAGAAGCTACACTGAAGCTTTCTTT.